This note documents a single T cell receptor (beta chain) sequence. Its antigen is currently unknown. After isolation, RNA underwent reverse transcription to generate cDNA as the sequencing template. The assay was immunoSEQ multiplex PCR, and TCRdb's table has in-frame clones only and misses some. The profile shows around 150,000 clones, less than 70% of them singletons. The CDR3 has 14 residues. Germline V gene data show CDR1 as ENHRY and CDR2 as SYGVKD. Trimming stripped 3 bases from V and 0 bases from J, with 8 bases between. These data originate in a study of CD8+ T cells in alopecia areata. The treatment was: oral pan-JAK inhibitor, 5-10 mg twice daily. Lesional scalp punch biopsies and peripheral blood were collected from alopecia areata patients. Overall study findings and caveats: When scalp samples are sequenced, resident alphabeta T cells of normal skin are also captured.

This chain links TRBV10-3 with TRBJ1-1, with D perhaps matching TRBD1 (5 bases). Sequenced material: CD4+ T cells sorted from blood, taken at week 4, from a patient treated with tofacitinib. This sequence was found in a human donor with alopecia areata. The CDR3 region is CAISEWGMNTEAFF. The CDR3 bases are TGTGCCATCAGTGAATGGGGGATGAACACTGAAGCTTTCTTT.